This TCR beta chain was recorded in a study of human T cells and chemical hapten exposure. Overall study: Minor volume differences among pooled libraries chiefly drove per-sample TCR yield variation.

Ten or more counts support this clonotype. The CDR3 is 13 residues long. In germline, CDR1 is DFQATT, CDR2 SNEGSKA (reference sequence). Unmatched junction bases numbered 8, after V lost 5 bases and J lost 5 bases. It was the library that attached unique molecular identifiers to individual cDNA molecules. Original analysis: Counts of TCRs in each sample centred on a median of around 96,000 and extended from about 20,000 to 690,000. TCRdb independently ran MiXCR on the RACE reads; one entry per CDR3 protein. These V and J calls rely on TCRdb rather than the paper's analysis. The top ten hold approximately 0.92% of the sample, which has 120,000 or so distinct CDR3 sequences, roughly an eighth seen once. Regarding time point: patch test 1, 2 weeks after DPC sensitization. Regarding treatment: therapeutic diphenylcyclopropenone sensitization with weekly scalp DPC.

The TCR was taken from a young man with alopecia areata. Some clones in this sample may be carry-over from other donors' samples. The sample in question was whole blood, obtained in connection with sensitization to the hapten diphenylcyclopropenone (DPC). The rearrangement joins TRBV20-1 to TRBJ2-7, with 8 bases aligning to TRBD1. This CDR3 is CSAEDRVEDEQYF. CDR3 DNA: TGCAGTGCTGAGGACAGGGTGGAAGACGAGCAGTACTTC.